What follows are 30 T cell receptor beta chains derived from one specimen sequenced in a study of Tregs in tolerant kidney transplant recipients. TCRdb's table, derived via immunoSEQ multiplex PCR, lists solely in-frame clones and lacks some. Altogether fewer than 80,000 clones are present, roughly 98% being singletons, with the ten largest covering around 0.34%. The sequences come from Tregs from blood, collected before the transplant. The receptors originated from a human donor who received a combined kidney and bone marrow transplant.

The rearrangement links TRBV5-1 to TRBJ2-3; TRBD2 agrees at 11 bases. The junction had 3 bases not matched to a gene; V was cut back by 4 bases and J by 11 bases. The germline gives CDR1 SGHRS, CDR2 YFSETQ. The CDR3 consists of 12 residues. The CDR3 DNA follows: TGCGCCAGCAGCACCCTAGCGGGGGGGCAGTATTTT. This sequence encodes CASSTLAGGQYF.

The rearrangement joins TRBV14 to TRBJ2-3; 7 nucleotides line up with TRBD2. The ends lost 3 bases at V and 0 bases at J; junction bases unmatched: 6. Germline loops: CDR1 SGHDN, CDR2 FVKESK. CDR3 length: 16 residues. The CDR3 protein is CASSHRLAASTDTQYF. The CDR3 region has the DNA TGTGCCAGCAGCCACCGACTAGCCGCTAGCACAGATACGCAGTATTTT.

The count of this clone is one. V and J are TRBV7-2 and TRBJ2-5, with 9 bases aligning to TRBD2. J was trimmed by 2 bases and V by 5 bases; bases with no gene match: 3. CDR1 SGHTA and CDR2 FQGNSA come from the germline V gene. CDR3 length: 14 amino acids. The CDR3 region is CASSATSGQETQYF. CDR3 nucleotides: TGTGCCAGCAGCGCCACTAGCGGGCAAGAGACCCAGTACTTC.

This chain uses TRBV9 with TRBJ2-2; no clear D gene. Germline CDR1 and CDR2: SGDLS and YYNGEE. This CDR3 contains 16 residues. Trimming shortened V by 0 bases and J by 2 bases, and 11 bases separated the two germline ends. The CDR3 spells CASSVGPSPNTGELFF. The CDR3 nucleotides read TGTGCCAGCAGCGTAGGGCCCTCACCCAACACCGGGGAGCTGTTTTTT.

The rearrangement joins TRBV9 to TRBJ2-2; TRBD2 aligns across 9 bases. Germline CDR1 SGDLS, CDR2 YYNGEE. V lost 0 bases and J lost 3; bases outside the gene matches: 0. The CDR3 has 15 amino acids. The CDR3 sequence is CASSVGLADTGELFF. CDR3 DNA: TGTGCCAGCAGCGTAGGACTAGCGGACACCGGGGAGCTGTTTTTT.

V and J are TRBV6-1 and TRBJ2-1, with D possibly matching TRBD1 (5 bases). Trimming left V 5 bases short and J 5 bases short, with 10 bases between. Germline V lookup: CDR1 MNHNS, CDR2 SASEGT. The CDR3 sequence is 13 residues long. CDR3 sequence: CASSSGFDNEQFF. CDR3 nucleotides: TGTGCCAGCAGTTCAGGGTTCGACAATGAGCAGTTCTTC.

The chain carries TRBV18 and TRBJ2-7; 7 positions agree with TRBD2. The CDR3 loop spans 15 amino acids. CDR1 and CDR2 from the germline V gene are KGHSH and LQKENI. Germline trimming cut 4 bases from V and 2 bases from J; bases unmatched to any gene: 8. CDR3 DNA sequence: TGTGCCAGCTCACGTGGGACTAACCTACCCTACGAGCAGTACTTC. It is translated as CASSRGTNLPYEQYF.

This rearrangement joins TRBV29-1 to TRBJ2-7; TRBD2 matches 11 bases. The junction had 8 bases not matched to a gene; V was cut back by 6 bases and J by 4 bases. Germline V gives CDR1 SQVTM, CDR2 ANQGSEA. The CDR3 length is 14 residues. CDR3 sequence (DNA): TGCAGCGTGGCCACTAGCGGGAGAATGTACGAGCAGTACTTC. This gives the protein CSVATSGRMYEQYF.

V and J are TRBV6-1 and TRBJ1-5, with 7 bases aligning to TRBD1. V was clipped by 6 bases and J by 4 bases; unmatched bases: 9. The CDR3 sequence is 15 residues long. Germline V lookup: CDR1 MNHNS, CDR2 SASEGT. This chain's CDR3 is CASRWEDRTNQPQHF. In DNA, the CDR3 is TGTGCCAGCAGATGGGAGGACAGGACTAATCAGCCCCAGCATTTT.

CDR3 residues: CASSSGQAQETQYF. The CDR3 region has the DNA TGTGCCAGCAGCTCGGGACAGGCCCAAGAGACCCAGTACTTC. This chain links TRBV11-3 with TRBJ2-5, with 8 nucleotides matching TRBD1. Germline V gene data show CDR1 as SGHNT and CDR2 as YENEEA. Losses at the gene ends were 4 bases for V and 1 base for J; bases not matched to a gene: 2. The CDR3 runs 14 residues. The full variable domain, rest sourced from reference TRBV11-3 and TRBJ2-5, is EAGVVQSPRYKIIEKKQPVAFWCNPISGHNTLYWYLQNLGQGPELLIRYENEEAVDDSQLPKDRFSAERLKGVDSTLKIQPAELGDSAVYLCASSSGQAQETQYFGPGTRLLVL.

The rearrangement links TRBV2 to TRBJ2-3, with a tentative D call TRBD2 (5 bases). V was clipped by 7 bases and J by 1 base, with 18 bases between them. Germline-derived CDR1 and CDR2 are SNHLY and FYNNEI. The CDR3 length is 16 residues. The DNA of the CDR3 is TGTGCCAGCAAACCCGGACGGGGAGTCGGCACAGATACGCAGTATTTT. The encoded protein is CASKPGRGVGTDTQYF. The full variable domain, its missing parts supplied by reference TRBV2 and TRBJ2-3, is EPEVTQTPSHQVTQMGQEVILRCVPISNHLYFYWYRQILGQKVEFLVSFYNNEISEKSEIFDDQFSVERPDGSNFTLKIRSTKLEDSAMYFCASKPGRGVGTDTQYFGPGTRLTVL.

The rearrangement links TRBV7-9 to TRBJ2-1, with a weak D call TRBD1 (6 bases). Germline V gene lookup returns CDR1 SEHNR and CDR2 FQNEAQ (reference sequence). The CDR3 spans 14 residues. V was clipped by 5 bases and J by 0 bases, with 8 bases between them. CDR3 coding DNA: TGTGCCAGCAGCCTGACAGGCTCCTACAATGAGCAGTTCTTC. Translated, it gives CASSLTGSYNEQFF.

The chain employs TRBV19 and TRBJ1-2; 7 bases align to TRBD1. In germline, CDR1 is LNHDA, CDR2 SQIVND (reference sequence). The CDR3 length is 13 residues. J was trimmed by 6 bases and V by 4 bases; bases with no gene match: 5. The CDR3 reads CASSTRDRDGYTF. The DNA for the CDR3 is TGTGCCAGTAGTACCCGCGACAGGGATGGCTACACCTTC. The full variable domain, in which reference TRBV19 and TRBJ1-2 provide the parts outside the CDR3, is DGGITQSPKYLFRKEGQNVTLSCEQNLNHDAMYWYRQDPGQGLRLIYYSQIVNDFQKGDIAEGYSVSREKKESFPLTVTSAQKNPTAFYLCASSTRDRDGYTFGSGTRLTVV.

The chain links TRBV28 to TRBJ2-6; D perhaps matches TRBD1 (5 bases). The V gene's germline CDR1 is MDHEN and CDR2 SYDVKM. Trimming stripped 4 bases from V and 2 bases from J, with 9 bases between. This CDR3 has 15 amino acids. The CDR3 protein is CASSSTGPGANVLTF. CDR3 bases: TGTGCCAGCAGTTCAACAGGTCCTGGGGCCAACGTCCTGACTTTC.

The rearrangement links TRBV5-6 to TRBJ2-3, with 8 bases matching TRBD1. V shed 5 bases, J shed 3 bases, and the junction held 8 bases outside the gene matches. The CDR3 spans 15 residues. The germline gives CDR1 SGHDT, CDR2 YYEEEE. The CDR3 here is CASSSVTGVTDTQYF. In DNA form, the CDR3 reads TGTGCCAGCAGTTCTGTGACAGGGGTGACAGATACGCAGTATTTT.

This clone appeared once. The V and J genes are TRBV27 and TRBJ1-1; D ambiguous. V lost 6 bases and J 0 bases, leaving 17 bases between the germline ends. This CDR3 is built from 16 residues. CDR1 is MNHEY and CDR2 is SMNVEV in the germline V gene (reference sequence). CDR3 bases: TGTGCCAGCAGCCCGGGGTATTCCGGGTTGAACACTGAAGCTTTCTTT. Translated, it gives CASSPGYSGLNTEAFF.

The count of this clone is one. The chain uses TRBV7-9 and TRBJ2-1, with a tentative D call TRBD1 (5 bases). Germline V gene data show CDR1 as SEHNR and CDR2 as FQNEAQ (reference sequence). Trimming cost V 2 bases and J 0 bases, with 5 bases left between them. There are 14 residues in the CDR3. CDR3 nucleotide sequence: TGTGCCAGCAGCTTACAGGGCTCCTACAATGAGCAGTTCTTC. Its protein is CASSLQGSYNEQFF. The variable domain in full, completed from reference TRBV7-9 and TRBJ2-1, reads DTGVSQNPRHKITKRGQNVTFRCDPISEHNRLYWYRQTLGQGPEFLTYFQNEAQLEKSRLLSDRFSAERPKGSFSTLEIQRTEQGDSAMYLCASSLQGSYNEQFFGPGTRLTVL.

This chain connects TRBV11-3 to TRBJ2-7, with 10 bases aligning to TRBD2. Germline lookup yields CDR1 SGHNT and CDR2 YENEEA. The length of the CDR3 is 16 residues. V shed 5 bases and J 7 bases; nucleotides not matched to a gene: 14. CDR3 DNA sequence: TGTGCCAGCAGCCACCTGACTAGCGGGTATCCCCGGGAGCAGTACTTC. Translation: CASSHLTSGYPREQYF.

This rearrangement joins TRBV27 to TRBJ1-2; D is unclear. V lost 6 bases and J lost 0, with 17 bases in between. This CDR3 has 16 amino acids. The germline V gene encodes CDR1 MNHEY and CDR2 SMNVEV (reference sequence). CDR3: CASSPRSDYSNYGYTF. The DNA of the CDR3 is TGTGCCAGCAGCCCCCGCAGTGACTACTCTAACTATGGCTACACCTTC.

The rearrangement links TRBV27 to TRBJ2-7, with 8 positions matching TRBD2. From germline, CDR1 is MNHEY and CDR2 SMNVEV (reference sequence). The CDR3 runs to 15 residues. V trimming: 2 bases; J trimming: 3 bases; junction bases outside the gene matches: 6. CDR3 amino acids: CASSLVGLVGYEQYF. CDR3 sequence (DNA): TGTGCCAGCAGTTTAGTGGGACTAGTGGGCTACGAGCAGTACTTC.

This chain joins TRBV5-6 and TRBJ1-4; D is ambiguous. The CDR3 runs 15 residues. The germline V gene has CDR1 SGHDT and CDR2 YYEEEE. The V gene lost 3 bases and the J gene lost 1 base, with 10 bases spanning the gap. This CDR3 reads CASSWRWGTNEKLFF. CDR3 in DNA: TGTGCCAGCAGCTGGAGGTGGGGAACTAATGAAAAACTGTTTTTT.

This clone was counted a single time. The chain uses TRBV5-1 and TRBJ1-1; D may be TRBD1 (5 bases). From germline, CDR1 is SGHRS and CDR2 YFSETQ. This CDR3 region has 15 residues. The V end lost 0 bases, the J end lost 1 base, and 10 bases lay between the germline ends. The CDR3 DNA reads TGCGCCAGCAGCTTGGGGGGACTGAGGAACACTGAAGCTTTCTTT. Amino acids: CASSLGGLRNTEAFF.

The chain uses TRBV9 and TRBJ2-1; 9 bases match TRBD2. The germline gives CDR1 SGDLS, CDR2 YYNGEE. The V segment lost 1 base and the J segment 2 bases; nucleotides outside the gene matches: 10. The CDR3 is 18 residues long. The CDR3 nucleotides read TGTGCCAGCAGCGTATGGGCGGGAGGGGCCACTACCTACAATGAGCAGTTCTTC. Translated: CASSVWAGGATTYNEQFF.

The rearrangement uses TRBV20-1 and TRBJ2-1; 7 nucleotides agree with TRBD1. This CDR3 is 11 amino acids long. The germline gives CDR1 DFQATT, CDR2 SNEGSKA (reference sequence). V lost 8 bases and J lost 7; bases outside the gene matches: 5. CDR3 coding DNA: TGCAGTCGACAGGGTATGAATGAGCAGTTCTTC. It yields the protein CSRQGMNEQFF.

This clone occurred once. The rearrangement uses TRBV4-1 and TRBJ1-2; 10 nucleotides line up with TRBD1. This CDR3 is built from 15 residues. Losses at the gene ends were 6 bases for V and 2 bases for J; bases not matched to a gene: 6. The V gene's germline CDR1 is MGHRA and CDR2 YSYEKL. The CDR3 DNA sequence: TGCGCCAGCAGACACGGACAGGGGGGAAACTATGGCTACACCTTC. Residues: CASRHGQGGNYGYTF.

V is TRBV7-2 and J is TRBJ1-4; 9 bases match TRBD1. The CDR3 covers 14 residues. From germline, CDR1 is SGHTA and CDR2 FQGNSA. V dropped 5 bases and J dropped 8; count of bases not matched to a gene: 6. This chain's CDR3 is CASSLDRGGEKLFF. The CDR3 nucleotides are TGTGCCAGCAGCCTGGACAGGGGTGGGGAAAAACTGTTTTTT.

In DNA form, the CDR3 reads TGCGCCAGCAGCTGGGAACCTAGAGTCGGGGCCCAGTACTTC. Its protein is CASSWEPRVGAQYF. The chain couples TRBV5-1 to TRBJ2-5, with a weak D call TRBD2 (5 bases). Germline-derived CDR1 and CDR2 are SGHRS and YFSETQ. With 3 bases removed from V and 9 bases from J, the gap between germline ends came to 18 bases. The CDR3 totals 14 residues.

The chain carries TRBV29-1 and TRBJ2-5, with a possible D match to TRBD1 (6 bases). The CDR3 contains 11 residues. Germline V CDR1 and CDR2: SQVTM, ANQGSEA. V was shortened by 6 bases and J by 4 bases, with 9 bases between the two germline ends. CDR3 coding DNA: TGCAGCGTCGGCAGGGGAGAGACCCAGTACTTC. As protein: CSVGRGETQYF.

This chain connects TRBV18 to TRBJ1-1; 9 bases map to TRBD1. Germline V lookup: CDR1 KGHSH, CDR2 LQKENI. The CDR3 runs 13 residues. Trimming cost V 6 bases and J 5 bases; bases outside gene matches: 4. The CDR3 region has the DNA TGTGCCAGCTCTCGACAGGGGGGGACTGAAGCTTTCTTT. It specifies CASSRQGGTEAFF.

The chain couples TRBV7-8 to TRBJ2-7, with 9 bases that match TRBD1. The CDR3 consists of 16 residues. V was pared by 4 bases and J by 3 bases, with 10 bases of the junction left unmatched. CDR1 SGHVS and CDR2 FQNEAQ come from the germline V gene. The CDR3 loop reads CASSSYSGTGFYEQYF. The CDR3 coding sequence is TGTGCCAGCAGCTCCTACTCCGGGACAGGGTTCTACGAGCAGTACTTC.